The rows below give T cell receptor beta chains drawn from one sample of a study of cytomegalovirus exposure and HLA in healthy donors. Libraries were prepared by immunoSEQ multiplex PCR; TCRdb keeps only in-frame clonotypes and omits some of them. This sample's table has about 100,000 clones. The specimen was PBMCs. The receptors derive from a girl aged 5 to 17 in good health and CMV-seropositive. Both conserved end residues are part of each CDR3. The D gene is left open where the match is weak.

TRBJ2-5	TRBV5-4	TRBD2	CASSDPTSGGYQETQYF	TGTGCCAGCAGCGATCCGACTAGCGGGGGTTATCAAGAGACCCAGTACTTC
TRBJ1-3	TRBV6-5	TRBD1	CATQRTGGGGNTIYF	TGTGCCACCCAACGAACAGGGGGCGGTGGAAACACCATATATTTT
TRBJ1-1	TRBV2	-	CASRGQGGAFF	TGTGCCAGCAGGGGGCAGGGAGGTGCTTTCTTT
TRBJ1-2	TRBV11-2	TRBD1	CASSFGQGAGYTF	TGTGCCAGCAGCTTTGGACAGGGGGCTGGCTACACCTTC
TRBJ2-2	TRBV7-3	TRBD2	CASSFRGDTGELFF	TGTGCCAGCAGCTTCCGGGGGGACACCGGGGAGCTGTTTTTT
TRBJ2-3	TRBV5-6	TRBD1	CASSAVGTGRTDTQYF	TGTGCCAGCAGCGCCGTCGGGACAGGGCGAACAGATACGCAGTATTTT
TRBJ1-6	TRBV2	-	CASTVYESSPLHF	TGTGCCAGCACCGTCTATGAGAGTTCACCCCTCCACTTT
TRBJ2-1	TRBV28	TRBD2	CASSFSGGAGEQFF	TGTGCCAGCAGTTTCAGCGGGGGGGCGGGTGAGCAGTTCTTC
TRBJ2-5	TRBV4-1	TRBD2	CASSLAGKQETQYF	TGCGCCAGCAGCCTAGCGGGGAAACAAGAGACCCAGTACTTC
TRBJ1-4	TRBV4-3	-	CASSQNSPTNEKLFF	TGCGCCAGCAGCCAAAACTCTCCAACTAATGAAAAACTGTTTTTT
TRBJ2-3	TRBV5-4	TRBD1	CASKRTGGENTQYF	TGTGCCAGCAAAAGGACAGGGGGCGAAAATACGCAGTATTTT
TRBJ2-3	TRBV6-5	TRBD1	CASSSDRADTQYF	TGTGCCAGCAGTTCCGACAGGGCGGATACGCAGTATTTT
TRBJ1-4	TRBV9	TRBD1	CASSLGQGAIEKLFF	TGTGCCAGCAGCTTAGGACAGGGGGCGATCGAAAAACTGTTTTTT
TRBJ2-3	TRBV28	TRBD1	CASSPRSTGPSTDTQYF	TGTGCCAGCAGTCCACGATCGACAGGGCCCAGCACAGATACGCAGTATTTT
TRBJ2-3	TRBV4-2	-	CASSQDGLENTDTQYF	TGTGCCAGCAGCCAAGATGGTCTAGAGAACACAGATACGCAGTATTTT
TRBJ1-2	TRBV5-6	-	CASSSPGRRRNYGYTF	TGTGCCAGCAGCTCCCCTGGGAGGAGGCGAAATTATGGCTACACCTTC